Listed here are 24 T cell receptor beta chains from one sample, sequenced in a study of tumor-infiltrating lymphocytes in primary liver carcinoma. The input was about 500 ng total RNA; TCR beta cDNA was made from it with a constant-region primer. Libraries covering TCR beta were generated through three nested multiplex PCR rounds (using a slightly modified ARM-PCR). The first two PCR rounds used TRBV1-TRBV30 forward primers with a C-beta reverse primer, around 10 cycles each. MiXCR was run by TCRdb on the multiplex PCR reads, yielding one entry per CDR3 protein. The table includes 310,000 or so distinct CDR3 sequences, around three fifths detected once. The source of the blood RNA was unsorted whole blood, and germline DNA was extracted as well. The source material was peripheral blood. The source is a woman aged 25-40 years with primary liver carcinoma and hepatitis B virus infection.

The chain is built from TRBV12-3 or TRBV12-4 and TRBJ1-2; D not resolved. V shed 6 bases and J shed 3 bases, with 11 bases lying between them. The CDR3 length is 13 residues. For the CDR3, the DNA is TGTGCCAGCAGCCCCCTGGTGCACTATGGCTACACCTTC. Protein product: CASSPLVHYGYTF.

The DNA for the CDR3 is TGTGCAAGAAGCACCCGGAAGGGTCAAAACATTCAGTACTTC. This gives the protein CARSTRKGQNIQYF. This chain connects TRBV11-2 to TRBJ2-4; D ambiguous. In germline, CDR1 is SGHAT, CDR2 FQNNGV. CDR3 size: 14 residues.

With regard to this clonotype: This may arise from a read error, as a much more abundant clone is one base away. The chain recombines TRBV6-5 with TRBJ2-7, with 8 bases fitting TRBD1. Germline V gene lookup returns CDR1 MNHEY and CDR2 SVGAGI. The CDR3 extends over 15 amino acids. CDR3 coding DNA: TGTGCCAGCACCCACCGGGGGACAGGCGCCTACGAGAAGTACTTC. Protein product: CASTHRGTGAYEKYF.

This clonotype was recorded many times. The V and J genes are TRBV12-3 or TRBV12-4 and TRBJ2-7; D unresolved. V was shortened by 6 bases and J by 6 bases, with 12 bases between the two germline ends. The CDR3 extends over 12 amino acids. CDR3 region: CASSQYRLEQYF. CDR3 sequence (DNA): TGTGCCAGCAGCCAATATAGGCTCGAGCAGTACTTC.

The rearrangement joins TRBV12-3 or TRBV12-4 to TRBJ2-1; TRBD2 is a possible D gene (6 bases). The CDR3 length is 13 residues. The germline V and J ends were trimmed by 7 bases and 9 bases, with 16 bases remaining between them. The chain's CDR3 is CASTVEGMSEQFF. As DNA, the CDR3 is TGTGCCAGCACCGTGGAGGGGATGAGTGAGCAGTTCTTC.

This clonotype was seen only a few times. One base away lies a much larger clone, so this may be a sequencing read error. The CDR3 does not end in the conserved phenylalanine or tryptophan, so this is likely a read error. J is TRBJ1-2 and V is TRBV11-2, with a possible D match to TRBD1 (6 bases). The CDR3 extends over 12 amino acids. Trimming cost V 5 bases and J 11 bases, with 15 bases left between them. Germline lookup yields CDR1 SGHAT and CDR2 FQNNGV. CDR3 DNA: TGTGCCAGCAGCGAACGGACAGCCCCATACACCCTC. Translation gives CASSERTAPYTL.

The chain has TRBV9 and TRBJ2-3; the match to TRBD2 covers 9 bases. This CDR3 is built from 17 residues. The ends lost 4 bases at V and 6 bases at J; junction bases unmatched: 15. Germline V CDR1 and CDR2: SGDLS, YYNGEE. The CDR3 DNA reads TGTGCCAGCAGCCCCCGACCGGCGGGAGGGCCGGGTGATACGCAGTATTTT. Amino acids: CASSPRPAGGPGDTQYF.

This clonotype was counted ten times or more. CDR3 nucleotide sequence: TGTGCCAGCAGCAAAAGCCGGACTAGCGACTACAATGAGCAGTTCTTC. Residues: CASSKSRTSDYNEQFF. This chain connects TRBV11-1 to TRBJ2-1, with 9 bases fitting TRBD2. The CDR3 runs to 16 residues. Germline CDR1 and CDR2: SGHAT and FQDESV (reference sequence). With 5 bases clipped from V and 3 bases from J, the junction kept 8 bases outside the gene matches.

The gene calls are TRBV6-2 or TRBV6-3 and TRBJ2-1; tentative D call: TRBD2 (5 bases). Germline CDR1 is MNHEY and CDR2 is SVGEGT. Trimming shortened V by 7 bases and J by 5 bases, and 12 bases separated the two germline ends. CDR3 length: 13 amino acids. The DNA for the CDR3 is TGTGCCAGCACCCCCGGGGTCGACAATGAGCAGTTCTTC. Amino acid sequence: CASTPGVDNEQFF.

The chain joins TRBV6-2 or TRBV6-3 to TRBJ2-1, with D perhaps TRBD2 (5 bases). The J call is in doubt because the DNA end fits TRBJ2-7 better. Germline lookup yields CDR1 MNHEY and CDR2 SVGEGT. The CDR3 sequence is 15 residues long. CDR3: CASNPDGGLYNEQYF. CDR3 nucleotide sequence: TGTGCCAGCAACCCCGATGGCGGGTTGTACAATGAGCAGTACTTC.

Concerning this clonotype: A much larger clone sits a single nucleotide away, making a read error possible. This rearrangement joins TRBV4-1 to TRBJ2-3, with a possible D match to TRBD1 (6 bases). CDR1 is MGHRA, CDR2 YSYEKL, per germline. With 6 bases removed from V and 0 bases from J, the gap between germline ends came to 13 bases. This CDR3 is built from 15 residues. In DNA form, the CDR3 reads TGCGCCAGCAGTCGGACAGTCCCTAGCACAGATACGCAGTATTTT. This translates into CASSRTVPSTDTQYF.

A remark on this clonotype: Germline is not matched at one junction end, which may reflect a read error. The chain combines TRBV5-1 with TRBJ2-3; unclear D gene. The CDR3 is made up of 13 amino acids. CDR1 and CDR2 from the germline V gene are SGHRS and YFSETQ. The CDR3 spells CASSSTPTDTQYF. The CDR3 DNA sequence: TGCGCAAGCAGCTCTACTCCCACAGATACGCAGTATTTT.

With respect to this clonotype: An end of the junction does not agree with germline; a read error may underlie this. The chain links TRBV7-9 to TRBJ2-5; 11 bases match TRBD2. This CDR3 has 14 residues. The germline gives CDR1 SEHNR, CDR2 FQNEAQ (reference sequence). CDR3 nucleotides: TGTGCCAGCAGCTCGGGACTAGCGGTAGAGACCCAGTGCTTC. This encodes CASSSGLAVETQCF.

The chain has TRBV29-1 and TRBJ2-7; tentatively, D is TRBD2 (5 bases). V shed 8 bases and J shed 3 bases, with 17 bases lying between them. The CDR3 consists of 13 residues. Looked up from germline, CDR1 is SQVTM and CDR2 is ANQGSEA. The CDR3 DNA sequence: TGCAGCATTGGTGGGGAGAGTAACTACGAGCAGTACTTC. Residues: CSIGGESNYEQYF.

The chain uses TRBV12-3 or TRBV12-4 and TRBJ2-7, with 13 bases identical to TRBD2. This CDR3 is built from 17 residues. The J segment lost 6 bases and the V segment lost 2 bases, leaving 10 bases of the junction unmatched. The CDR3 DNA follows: TGTGCCAGCAGTTTACGGCCTGGACTAGCGGGAGACAGCGAGCAGTACTTC. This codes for CASSLRPGLAGDSEQYF.

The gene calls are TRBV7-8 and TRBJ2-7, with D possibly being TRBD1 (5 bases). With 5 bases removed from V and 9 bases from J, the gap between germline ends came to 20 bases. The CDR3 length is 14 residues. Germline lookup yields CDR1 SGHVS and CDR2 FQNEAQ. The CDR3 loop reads CASSKTPGSHVQYF. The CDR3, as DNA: TGTGCCAGCAGCAAAACCCCAGGGTCCCACGTGCAGTACTTC.

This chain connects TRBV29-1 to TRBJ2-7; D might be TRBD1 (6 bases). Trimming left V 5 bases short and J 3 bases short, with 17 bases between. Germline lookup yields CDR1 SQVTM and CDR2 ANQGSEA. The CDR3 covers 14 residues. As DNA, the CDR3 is TGCAGCGTTCGTCATGCACAGGGAATCTACGAGCAGTACTTC. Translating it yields CSVRHAQGIYEQYF.

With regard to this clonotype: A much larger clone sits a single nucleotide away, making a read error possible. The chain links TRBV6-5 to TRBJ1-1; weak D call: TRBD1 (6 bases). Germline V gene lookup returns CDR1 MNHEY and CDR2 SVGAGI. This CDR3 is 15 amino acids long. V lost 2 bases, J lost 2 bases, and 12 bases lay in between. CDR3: CASSYTGRENTEAFF. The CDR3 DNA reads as TGTGCCAGCAGTTACACAGGGAGGGAAAACACTGAAGCTTTCTTT.

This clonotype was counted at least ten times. The CDR3 loop is CSVLPGQGVYEQYF. The CDR3 DNA is TGCAGCGTGCTCCCGGGACAGGGAGTCTACGAGCAGTACTTC. The chain joins TRBV29-1 to TRBJ2-7, with TRBD1 matching 9 bases. CDR1 and CDR2 from the germline V gene are SQVTM and ANQGSEA. V lost 6 bases and J lost 3; bases outside the gene matches: 9. The CDR3 runs 14 residues.

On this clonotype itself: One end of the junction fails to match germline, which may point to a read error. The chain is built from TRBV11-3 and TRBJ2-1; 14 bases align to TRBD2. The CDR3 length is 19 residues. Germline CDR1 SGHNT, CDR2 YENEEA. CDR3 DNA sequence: TGCGCCAGCGGCAGTGGACACCTCGGGACTAGCGGGAGAACGAATGAGCAGTTCTTC. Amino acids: CASGSGHLGTSGRTNEQFF.

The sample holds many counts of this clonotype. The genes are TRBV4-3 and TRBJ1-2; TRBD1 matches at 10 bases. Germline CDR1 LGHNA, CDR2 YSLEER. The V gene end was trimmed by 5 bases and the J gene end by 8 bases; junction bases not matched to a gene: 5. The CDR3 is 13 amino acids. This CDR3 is CASSGDRGHGYTF. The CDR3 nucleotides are TGCGCCAGCAGCGGAGACAGGGGGCACGGCTACACCTTC.

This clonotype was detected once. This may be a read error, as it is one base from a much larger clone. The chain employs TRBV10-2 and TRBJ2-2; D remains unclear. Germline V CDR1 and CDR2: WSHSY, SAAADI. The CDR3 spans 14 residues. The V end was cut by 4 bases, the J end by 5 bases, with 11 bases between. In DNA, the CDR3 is TGCGCCAGCAGTGGTTACTCCCCGACCGGGGAGCTGTTTTTT. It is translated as CASSGYSPTGELFF.

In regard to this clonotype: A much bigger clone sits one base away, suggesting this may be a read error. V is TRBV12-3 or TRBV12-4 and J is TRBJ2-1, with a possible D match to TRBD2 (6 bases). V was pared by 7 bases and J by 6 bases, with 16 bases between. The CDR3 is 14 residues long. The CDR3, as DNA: TGTGCCAGCACCCAAGAGGGAGGTCTCAATGAGCAGTTCTTC. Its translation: CASTQEGGLNEQFF.

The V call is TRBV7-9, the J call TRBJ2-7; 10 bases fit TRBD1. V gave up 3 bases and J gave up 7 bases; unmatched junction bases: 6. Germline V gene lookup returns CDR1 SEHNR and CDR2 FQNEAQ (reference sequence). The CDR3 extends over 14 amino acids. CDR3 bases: TGTGCCAGCAGCTTCTCGGGACAGGGGACTGAGCAGTACTTC. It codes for CASSFSGQGTEQYF.